A selection of T cell receptor beta chains follows, all from one sample in a study of blood T cell repertoires in COVID-19. The protocol was immunoSEQ multiplex PCR, while the TCRdb copy is restricted to in-frame clones and leaves out a portion. The table has about 140,000 clones, over 80% seen once. The sequenced sample was peripheral blood. These receptors were obtained from a woman between 45 and 60 years old with acute or convalescent COVID-19. The CDR3 runs from the conserved cysteine through the conserved F or W. A D gene is named only where the DNA matches it firmly. Rows may omit the clone size; those that give it use once, few, many or a size class.

V	D	size	J	DNA	CDR3
TRBV10-3	-	-	TRBJ1-5	TGTGCCATCAGCGATACCTTTGGAGGCAATCAGCCCCAGCATTTT	CAISDTFGGNQPQHF
TRBV27	TRBD2	once	TRBJ2-7	TGTGCCAGCAGTTTGGGAGGGACCGAGCAGTACTTC	CASSLGGTEQYF
TRBV29-1	-	-	TRBJ1-2	TGCAGCGTTGAAAGTCGGGGGAACGGCTATGGCTACACCTTC	CSVESRGNGYGYTF
TRBV24-1	-	-	TRBJ2-3	TGTGCCACCAGTGATTTGAGGTCACAGGGGCGGGGAGATACGCAGTATTTT	CATSDLRSQGRGDTQYF
TRBV9	TRBD2	once	TRBJ2-3	TGTGCCAGCAGCTTGACACAGACTAGCGGGAGAGGAACAGATACGCAGTATTTT	CASSLTQTSGRGTDTQYF
TRBV7-9	-	-	TRBJ1-1	TGTGCCAGCAGCTTAGACGTTGGGGCCCTGGGAGCTTTCTTT	CASSLDVGALGAFF
TRBV7-8	-	-	TRBJ1-2	TGTGCCAGCAGCGGGGCCCTGAACTATGGCTACACCTTC	CASSGALNYGYTF
TRBV9	-	once	TRBJ2-1	TGTGCCAGCAGCGTAGAAGTAGCGAGTCGAGAAAATGAGCAGTTCTTC	CASSVEVASRENEQFF
TRBV30	TRBD1	-	TRBJ1-1	TGTGCCTGGAGTGTCTATCAGGGGGTGAACACTGAAGCTTTCTTT	CAWSVYQGVNTEAFF
TRBV5-1	TRBD2	-	TRBJ2-1	TGCGCCAGCAGCCCGACTAGCGGAGTCTACAATGAGCAGTTCTTC	CASSPTSGVYNEQFF
TRBV4-1	-	few	TRBJ2-2	TGCGCCAGCTCTGCCAGGGGATTGGAAGGCACCGGGGAGCTGTTTTTT	CASSARGLEGTGELFF
TRBV25-1	-	-	TRBJ2-7	TGTGCCAGCGGGCCACAGTCCTACGAGCAGTACTTC	CASGPQSYEQYF
TRBV4-1	-	-	TRBJ1-4	TGCACCAGCAGCCAAGCGGCGCAGGGGTCTGAAAAACTGTTTTTT	CTSSQAAQGSEKLFF
TRBV28	-	once	TRBJ1-6	TGTGCCAGCAGAAAGATTTCAGGTGATAGCTCCTATAATTCACCCCTCCACTTT	CASRKISGDSSYNSPLHF
TRBV10-3	-	-	TRBJ2-7	TGTGCCATCAGCCCCGCTCGAGGTTCCTCCTACGAGCAGTACTTC	CAISPARGSSYEQYF
TRBV3-1/TRBV3-2	TRBD1	-	TRBJ2-7	TGTGCCAGCAGCCTCGGACAGGGGGCAATGAACGAGCAGTACTTC	CASSLGQGAMNEQYF
TRBV6-6	-	-	TRBJ2-7	TGTGCCACTCAAAAGCGGGACACCGATGCGCGGGGGCAGTACTTC	CATQKRDTDARGQYF
TRBV5-3	-	few	TRBJ1-1	TGTGCCAGAAGCCCTCGACAGGAATCTGAAGCTTTCTTT	CARSPRQESEAFF
TRBV7-9	-	-	TRBJ1-5	TGTGCCAGCAGCTTAGGGGGGAGGAGGGTTAGCAATCAGCCCCAGCATTTT	CASSLGGRRVSNQPQHF
TRBV7-2	-	once	TRBJ2-7	TGTGCCAGCAGCTCCGACATATTCTACGAGCAGTACTTC	CASSSDIFYEQYF
TRBV20-1	TRBD1	-	TRBJ1-6	TGCAGTGCGAGACAGGGGGGACCCCTCCACTTT	CSARQGGPLHF
TRBV4-1	TRBD2	-	TRBJ2-1	TGCGCCAGCAGCCAAACACTAGCGGGAGGATGGATTGAGCAGTTCTTC	CASSQTLAGGWIEQFF
TRBV10-3	-	-	TRBJ2-5	TGTGCCATCAGTGAGGGGAGTGGTTCCAGGGAGACCCAGTACTTC	CAISEGSGSRETQYF
TRBV6-5	-	-	TRBJ1-1	TGTGCCAGCGGAAGAGGGATGGGCACTGAAGCTTTCTTT	CASGRGMGTEAFF
TRBV10-3	-	once	TRBJ2-7	TGTGCCATCCGGGGAGAGTCCTACGAGCAGTACTTC	CAIRGESYEQYF
TRBV19	TRBD1	once	TRBJ1-5	TGTGCCAGTAGTTTTCGCCAGGGGGCGAATCAGCCCCAGCATTTT	CASSFRQGANQPQHF
TRBV28	-	-	TRBJ1-1	TGTGCCAGCAGTCCTGGGCGGGGGCGAGAAGCTTTCTTT	CASSPGRGREAFF
TRBV2	TRBD1	-	TRBJ2-1	TGTGCCAGCAGTGATGGGACAGGGGGCCTTGAGCAGTTCTTC	CASSDGTGGLEQFF
TRBV18	TRBD1	-	TRBJ2-7	TGTGCCAGCTCGCCACAGGGGGCGGAAGGCGAGCAGTACTTC	CASSPQGAEGEQYF
TRBV10-3	-	-	TRBJ1-2	TGTGCCATCAGTGATCGGGTATCGAACTATGGCTACACCTTC	CAISDRVSNYGYTF
TRBV28	-	-	TRBJ2-3	TGTGCCAGCAGTTTGATTCGGAGAACAGATACGCAGTATTTT	CASSLIRRTDTQYF
TRBV6-5	TRBD1	once	TRBJ1-1	TGTGCCAGCAGGCAGGGACAGGGGAACACTGAAGCTTTCTTT	CASRQGQGNTEAFF
TRBV11-2	-	-	TRBJ1-4	TGTGCCAGCAGCTTAGGTGGAGGCCATAATGAAAAACTGTTTTTT	CASSLGGGHNEKLFF
TRBV28	TRBD2	-	TRBJ2-3	TGTGCCAGCAGTTCGCCCGGACTAGGGGAGACAGATACGCAGTATTTT	CASSSPGLGETDTQYF
TRBV28	-	-	TRBJ1-4	TGTGCCAGCATGAAAAGGGGTTTAGTTGAAGAAAAACTGTTTTTT	CASMKRGLVEEKLFF
TRBV28	TRBD1	-	TRBJ1-6	TGTGCCAGCAGCCCGGGACAGAGAAATAATTCACCCCTCCACTTT	CASSPGQRNNSPLHF
TRBV6-5	TRBD2	-	TRBJ2-1	TGTGCCAGCACAGAGGGAGGGGATGAGCAGTTCTTC	CASTEGGDEQFF
TRBV7-2	-	-	TRBJ2-2	TGTGCCAGCAGCTTCAACAGGGTGAACACCGGGGAGCTGTTTTTT	CASSFNRVNTGELFF
TRBV7-9	TRBD1	-	TRBJ1-6	TGTGCCAGCAGCCCTCGACAGGGGGCCTTTTCACCCCTCCACTTT	CASSPRQGAFSPLHF
TRBV7-9	TRBD1	-	TRBJ1-2	TGTGCCAGCAGCTCGGGACAGGGCTATGGCTACACCTTC	CASSSGQGYGYTF
TRBV10-2	-	medium-sized	TRBJ1-5	TGCGCCAGCAGTGGGGCCTTCAATCAGCCCCAGCATTTT	CASSGAFNQPQHF
TRBV7-3	-	-	TRBJ1-2	TGTGCCAGCAGCTTGGGGGGAGTCGACTATGGCTACACCTTC	CASSLGGVDYGYTF
TRBV19	TRBD2	-	TRBJ2-1	TGTGCCAGTAGTCCTAGCGGGAGTGAGCAGTTCTTC	CASSPSGSEQFF
TRBV11-2	-	-	TRBJ1-1	TGTGCCAGCAGCTTATGGAGCACGAACACTGAAGCTTTCTTT	CASSLWSTNTEAFF
TRBV9	TRBD2	-	TRBJ2-1	TGTGCCAGCAGCGAGTCCGGGGAGGGGTACAATGAGCAGTTCTTC	CASSESGEGYNEQFF
TRBV3-1/TRBV3-2	-	once	TRBJ1-2	TGTGCCAGCAGCCCCTCATCTCAGGCAGCCGGATTCTATGGCTACACCTTC	CASSPSSQAAGFYGYTF
TRBV5-1	-	-	TRBJ1-2	TGCGCCAGCAGCTTGGGACGAATCACAGGGAACTATGGCTACACCTTC	CASSLGRITGNYGYTF
TRBV4-1	TRBD1	-	TRBJ2-7	TGCGCCAGCAGCCATAAGGACAGGGGGCTCTACGAGCAGTACTTC	CASSHKDRGLYEQYF
TRBV13	-	once	TRBJ2-2	TGTGCCAGCTCTTGGACTCTCTTGCGAACCGGGGAGCTGTTTTTT	CASSWTLLRTGELFF
TRBV2	-	-	TRBJ1-4	TGTGCCAGCAGTGAGTGGGAGCGGGGGACCGGGACTTTT	CASSEWERGTGTF
TRBV2	TRBD2	few	TRBJ2-3	TGTGCCAGCAGCGGACTAGCGGGATTCGGAATAGATACGCAGTATTTT	CASSGLAGFGIDTQYF
TRBV4-2	TRBD1	once	TRBJ2-6	TGTGCCAGCAGCCCCCCAGCGGGACAGGGAAACTCTGGGGCCAACGTCCTGACTTTC	CASSPPAGQGNSGANVLTF
TRBV27	TRBD2	-	TRBJ2-1	TGTGCCAGCAGTTTACGGGAGGGGAGCTCCTACAATGAGCAGTTCTTC	CASSLREGSSYNEQFF
TRBV5-1	-	-	TRBJ2-3	TGCGCCAGCACCACAAACACAGATACGCAGTATTTT	CASTTNTDTQYF
TRBV19	TRBD2	-	TRBJ2-1	TGTGCCAGTAGTATGGGTGGGGCGGGGGACAATGAGCAGTTCTTC	CASSMGGAGDNEQFF
TRBV3-1/TRBV3-2	-	-	TRBJ1-1	TGTGCCAGCAGCCATTGGAGGACTGAAGCTTTCTTT	CASSHWRTEAFF
TRBV9	-	-	TRBJ1-1	TGTGCCAGCAGCCCTTCGGGACTCATGAACACTGAAGCTTTCTTT	CASSPSGLMNTEAFF
TRBV4-2	TRBD2	-	TRBJ2-2	TGTGCCAGCCGGGGGGACGTAAACACCGGGGAGCTGTTTTTT	CASRGDVNTGELFF
TRBV5-1	-	-	TRBJ2-5	TGCGCCAGCAGCGTGGGGGAGACGGGTCTAGAGACCCAGTACTTC	CASSVGETGLETQYF
TRBV28	TRBD1	-	TRBJ2-5	TGTGCCAGCAGTTTAGGGACAGGGGGAGCGGAGACCCAGTACTTC	CASSLGTGGAETQYF